A selection of T cell receptor beta chains follows, all from one sample in a study of low-dose radiotherapy and immunotherapy resistance in tumors. TCRdb reprocessed the reads with MiXCR, giving one entry per CDR3 protein. The repertoire holds around 100,000 distinct CDR3 sequences, with under 25% as singletons. The sample was PBMCs, taken after low-dose radiotherapy plus immunotherapy. The receptor set was obtained from a female donor with ovarian cancer. Each CDR3 is given with its conserved first and last residue.

CDR3: CAGSGVRRAFSYNEQFF
V: TRBV6-2/TRBV6-3
J: TRBJ2-1

CDR3: CASSSPPTGQKLFF
V: TRBV7-2
J: TRBJ1-4

CDR3: CSARVGGGNYGYTF
V: TRBV20-1
J: TRBJ1-2

CDR3: CASSLALYEQYF
V: TRBV28
J: TRBJ2-7

CDR3: CASSPYSAGTTEAFF
V: TRBV18
J: TRBJ1-1

CDR3: CASSLGLAENEQFF
V: TRBV5-1
J: TRBJ2-1

CDR3: CASSYPRGTEETQYF
V: TRBV18
J: TRBJ2-5

CDR3: CSVGLAGYYNEQFF
V: TRBV29-1
J: TRBJ2-1

CDR3: CASSQQAPGLAGGYNEQFF
V: TRBV7-6
J: TRBJ2-1

CDR3: CSARDVGDEQPQHF
V: TRBV20-1
J: TRBJ1-5

CDR3: CSQTDAGRGTDTQYF
V: TRBV20-1
J: TRBJ2-3

CDR3: CAISEEIWNYGYTF
V: TRBV10-3
J: TRBJ1-2

CDR3: CASSEDRMSSGNTIYF
V: TRBV12-3/TRBV12-4
J: TRBJ1-3

CDR3: CASSLYGGRNTGELFF
V: TRBV28
J: TRBJ2-2

CDR3: CASNRAGRYNEQFF
V: TRBV13
J: TRBJ2-1

CDR3: CASSPREGLNNEQFF
V: TRBV5-1
J: TRBJ2-1

CDR3: CASSLSSAGTVNSPLHF
V: TRBV27
J: TRBJ1-6

CDR3: CASSFGLVGYNEQFF
V: TRBV12-3/TRBV12-4
J: TRBJ2-1

CDR3: CATSVSGGALDTQYF
V: TRBV24-1
J: TRBJ2-3

CDR3: CASSRAPGPQAEAFF
V: TRBV19
J: TRBJ1-1

CDR3: CASTRDRSDYEQYF
V: TRBV18
J: TRBJ2-7

CDR3: CASSLISPNQPQHF
V: TRBV28
J: TRBJ1-5

CDR3: CASSRDRDTSPLHF
V: TRBV18
J: TRBJ1-6

CDR3: CASSYPGRSYEQFF
V: TRBV27
J: TRBJ2-1

CDR3: CASSFNFQGRGNSPLHF
V: TRBV28
J: TRBJ1-6

CDR3: CASKPREGLYNEQFF
V: TRBV19
J: TRBJ2-1

CDR3: CAWSETGLAGAEQYF
V: TRBV30
J: TRBJ2-7

CDR3: CASHGLAGDPLTRSYNEQFF
V: TRBV6-2/TRBV6-3
J: TRBJ2-1

CDR3: CASSARDIQYF
V: TRBV2
J: TRBJ2-4

CDR3: CASSYHTGSGNEQFF
V: TRBV6-6
J: TRBJ2-1

CDR3: CASNPRGLSNQPQHF
V: TRBV19
J: TRBJ1-5

CDR3: CASSTGLTSPFHGNEQFF
V: TRBV11-3
J: TRBJ2-1

CDR3: CAISGGRRPSGRGEDTQYF
V: TRBV10-3
J: TRBJ2-3

CDR3: CASTSTFSYNEQFF
V: TRBV3-1
J: TRBJ2-1

CDR3: CSVSGVTNTEAFF
V: TRBV29-1
J: TRBJ1-1

CDR3: CATSDLHPRRNQPQHF
V: TRBV24-1
J: TRBJ1-5

CDR3: CASSSLSTDTQYF
V: TRBV5-1
J: TRBJ2-3

CDR3: CASSQSPASAEQFF
V: TRBV14
J: TRBJ2-1

CDR3: CASSSTSGGVQYF
V: TRBV12-3/TRBV12-4
J: TRBJ2-4

CDR3: CASRLGRGNTEAFF
V: TRBV7-3
J: TRBJ1-1

CDR3: CASSLGGGSTDNEQFF
V: TRBV5-4
J: TRBJ2-1